This TCR beta chain was obtained from a study of cytomegalovirus exposure and HLA in healthy donors. Study results and limitations: Trimming of TCR beta V- and J-genes showed a link, identified in a later analysis, to a missense DCLRE1C variant. A reported reduction in N-insertions relative to the approximately 670-donor mean was seen in an Asian-associated ancestry cluster in a later analysis.

PCR involved 60 Vbeta and 13 Jbeta primers. Only in-frame clones appear in the TCRdb table, and some are missing; sequencing was by immunoSEQ multiplex PCR. The sample carries more than 85,000 clones, approximately 82% recorded once. This clone was observed a few times. Its antigen is undetermined. At one boundary the junction diverges from the germline segment, which might be a read error. Germline lookup yields CDR1 SGHVS and CDR2 FQNEAQ. The CDR3 runs 16 residues. The clonotype was recovered from a man in his forties or fifties in good health and CMV-seropositive. What was sequenced was PBMCs. This chain links TRBV7-8 with TRBJ2-4; the D gene is possibly TRBD2 (6 bases). The CDR3 DNA reads as TGTGCCAGCAGCCAAAAAGGGCGGGGAGCCAAAAACAGTCAGTACTTC. It translates to CASSQKGRGAKNSQYF.